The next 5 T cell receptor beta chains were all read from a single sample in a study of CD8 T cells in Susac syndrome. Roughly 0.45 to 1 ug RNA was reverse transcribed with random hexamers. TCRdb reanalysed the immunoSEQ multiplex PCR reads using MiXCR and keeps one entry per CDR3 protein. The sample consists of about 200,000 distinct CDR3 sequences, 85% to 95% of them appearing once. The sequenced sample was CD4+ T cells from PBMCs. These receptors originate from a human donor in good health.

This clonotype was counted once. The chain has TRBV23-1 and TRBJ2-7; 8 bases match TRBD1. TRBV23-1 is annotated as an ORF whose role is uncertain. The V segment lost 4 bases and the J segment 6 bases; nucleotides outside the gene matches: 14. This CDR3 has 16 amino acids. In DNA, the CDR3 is TGCGCCAGCAGTCTGGGTCGGGACAGGATAATAGGCGAGCAGTACGTC. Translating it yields CASSLGRDRIIGEQYV.

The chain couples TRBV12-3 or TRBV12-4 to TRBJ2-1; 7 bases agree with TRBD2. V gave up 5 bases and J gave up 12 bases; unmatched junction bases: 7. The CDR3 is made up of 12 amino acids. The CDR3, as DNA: TGTGCCAGCAGTCCCGAGCGGGGAGGGCAGTTCTTC. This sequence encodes CASSPERGGQFF.

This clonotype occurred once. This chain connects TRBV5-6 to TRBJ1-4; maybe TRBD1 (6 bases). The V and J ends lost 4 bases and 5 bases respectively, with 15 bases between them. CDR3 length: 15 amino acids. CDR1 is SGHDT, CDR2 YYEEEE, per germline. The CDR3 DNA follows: TGTGCCAGCAGCGGGGGCCGGGTCTTGAATGAAAAACTGTTTTTT. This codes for CASSGGRVLNEKLFF.

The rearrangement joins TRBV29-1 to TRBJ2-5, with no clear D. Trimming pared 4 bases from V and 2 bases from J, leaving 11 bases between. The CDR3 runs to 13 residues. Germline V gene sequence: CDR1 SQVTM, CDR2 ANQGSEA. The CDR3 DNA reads TGCAGCGTTGCTTTTAATCTTCAAGAGACCCAGTACTTC. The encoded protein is CSVAFNLQETQYF.

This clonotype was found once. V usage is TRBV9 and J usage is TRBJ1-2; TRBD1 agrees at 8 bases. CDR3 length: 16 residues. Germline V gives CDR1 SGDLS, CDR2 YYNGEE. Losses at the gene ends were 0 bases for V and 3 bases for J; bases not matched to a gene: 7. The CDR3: CASSVVPTGAYYGYTF. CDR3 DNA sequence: TGTGCCAGCAGCGTAGTTCCGACAGGGGCTTACTATGGCTACACCTTC.